The next 13 T cell receptor beta chains were all read from a single sample in a study of blood T cell repertoires in COVID-19. The protocol was immunoSEQ multiplex PCR, while the TCRdb copy is restricted to in-frame clones and leaves out a portion. The sample includes some 400,000 clones, 85% to 90% of them seen just once. The sample comprised peripheral blood. The receptors shown here come from a man aged 18-30 years with active or convalescent COVID-19.

The rearrangement joins TRBV27 to TRBJ2-7; TRBD1 matches 9 bases. V was clipped by 6 bases and J by 2 bases; unmatched bases: 5. In germline, CDR1 is MNHEY, CDR2 SMNVEV (reference sequence). This CDR3 contains 14 residues. The CDR3 DNA is TGTGCCAGCAGCGACAGGGGGTTTGCCTACGAGCAGTACTTC. Protein product: CASSDRGFAYEQYF.

This sequence joins TRBV27 and TRBJ1-1; TRBD1 matches 8 bases. V trimming: 4 bases; J trimming: 11 bases; junction bases outside the gene matches: 9. The CDR3 totals 13 residues. Germline lookup yields CDR1 MNHEY and CDR2 SMNVEV (reference sequence). In DNA, the CDR3 is TGTGCCAGCAGTTCAATCCGGGACAGGCCGGCTTTCTTT. Protein sequence: CASSSIRDRPAFF.

The chain uses TRBV7-2 and TRBJ2-3; 9 bases are shared with TRBD2. V shed 5 bases and J 1 base; nucleotides not matched to a gene: 7. Germline CDR1 is SGHTA and CDR2 is FQGNSA. This CDR3 is built from 16 residues. In DNA form, the CDR3 reads TGTGCCAGCAGCCACAGTAGCGGGAGAGGCACAGATACGCAGTATTTT. This gives the protein CASSHSSGRGTDTQYF.

V gene TRBV2 combines with J gene TRBJ2-7; possibly TRBD2 for D (7 bases). Per the germline V gene, CDR1 is SNHLY and CDR2 is FYNNEI. The CDR3 is 13 amino acids. Trimming left V 7 bases short and J 3 bases short, with 13 bases between. The CDR3 DNA follows: TGTGCCAGCACCAGGGGAGGGAACTACGAGCAGTACTTC. This translates into CASTRGGNYEQYF.

The chain links TRBV21-1 to TRBJ1-5; the table calls TRBD1, which could not be checked here. TRBV21-1 is a recognized pseudogene. The CDR3 sequence is 20 residues long. The CDR3 DNA reads TGTGCCAGCAGCCGGCAGGGGACGATTCCCTCCCAATCAAGCAATCAGCCCCAGCATTTT. It specifies CASSRQGTIPSQSSNQPQHF.

CDR3 coding DNA: TGTGCCAGCAGTGAAGCGTTTTCCGTAGCCAAAAACATTCAGTACTTC. Translating gives CASSEAFSVAKNIQYF. The chain recombines TRBV2 with TRBJ2-4; no firm D call. The CDR3 totals 16 residues. V was pared by 0 bases and J by 0 bases, with 9 bases between. CDR1 and CDR2 (germline): SNHLY, FYNNEI. Full variable domain (remainder filled in from reference TRBV2 and TRBJ2-4): EPEVTQTPSHQVTQMGQEVILRCVPISNHLYFYWYRQILGQKVEFLVSFYNNEISEKSEIFDDQFSVERPDGSNFTLKIRSTKLEDSAMYFCASSEAFSVAKNIQYFGAGTRLSVL.

The chain combines TRBV7-2 with TRBJ1-2; D is unresolved. The germline V gene encodes CDR1 SGHTA and CDR2 FQGNSA. Deletions cut 1 base from V and 3 bases from J, with 6 bases between. The CDR3 covers 13 residues. The DNA for the CDR3 is TGTGCCAGCAGCTTAGTTCCAGACTATGGCTACACCTTC. It specifies CASSLVPDYGYTF.

The V gene is TRBV15, the J gene TRBJ1-2; TRBD1 is a possible D gene (6 bases). The length of the CDR3 is 16 residues. Germline V CDR1 and CDR2: LNHNV, YYDKDF (reference sequence). Trimming cost V 0 bases and J 4 bases, with 15 bases left between them. The CDR3 nucleotides read TGTGCCACCAGCAGAGACCAGATCGGGGGGCCCTATGGCTACACCTTC. This codes for CATSRDQIGGPYGYTF.

This clone was recorded once. The V call is TRBV4-3, the J call TRBJ1-1; 8 nucleotides match TRBD1. Germline V gene data show CDR1 as LGHNA and CDR2 as YSLEER. The CDR3 spans 19 residues. J was trimmed by 1 base and V by 2 bases; bases with no gene match: 15. The CDR3 is CASSQSHGTGQYGNTEAFF. CDR3 in DNA: TGCGCCAGCAGCCAAAGTCATGGGACAGGTCAATATGGGAACACTGAAGCTTTCTTT.

CDR3 protein: CASSRVGGSPLHF. DNA for the CDR3: TGTGCCAGCAGTCGGGTGGGGGGTTCACCCCTCCACTTT. The V gene is TRBV6-5, the J gene TRBJ1-6; a weak D match, TRBD1 (5 bases). V was shortened by 5 bases and J by 9 bases, with 11 bases between the two germline ends. Germline CDR1 is MNHEY and CDR2 is SVGAGI. This CDR3 region has 13 residues.

The chain links TRBV19 to TRBJ1-3; TRBD1 aligns across 8 bases. The germline CDR1 and CDR2 sequences are LNHDA and SQIVND (reference sequence). After removal of 3 bases from V and 2 bases from J, the junction contained 6 bases not matched to a gene. CDR3 length equals 16 residues. The CDR3 region is CASSIQGAHPGNTIYF. The CDR3 coding sequence is TGTGCCAGTAGTATCCAGGGGGCCCATCCTGGAAACACCATATATTTT.

The rearrangement links TRBV7-9 to TRBJ2-7, with 7 bases lining up with TRBD1. After removal of 5 bases from V and 2 bases from J, the junction contained 15 bases not matched to a gene. This CDR3 contains 17 residues. Germline lookup yields CDR1 SEHNR and CDR2 FQNEAQ (reference sequence). This chain's CDR3 is CASSGLGRQGGPYEQYF. The DNA of the CDR3 is TGTGCCAGCAGCGGACTGGGGAGACAGGGTGGGCCCTACGAGCAGTACTTC.

This chain uses TRBV24-1 with TRBJ2-3; weak D call: TRBD1 (5 bases). The CDR3 totals 15 residues. Germline V gene data show CDR1 as KGHDR and CDR2 as SFDVKD. The ends were cut back, 5 bases at V and 5 bases at J, with 16 bases in the middle. The CDR3 DNA reads TGTGCCACCAGTGGGTTTGACAGTAGGGGAGATACGCAGTATTTT. This encodes CATSGFDSRGDTQYF.